One and the same sample provided the 22 T cell receptor beta chains below, sequenced in a study of T cell changes during pregnancy in multiple sclerosis. Sequencing was performed with immunoSEQ multiplex PCR; in TCRdb, only in-frame clones are kept and a portion is missing. The data hold about 57,000 clones, with just over 90% observed a single time. Sequenced here: CD4+ T cells from peripheral blood mononuclear cells, sampled in the second trimester of pregnancy. The receptors originated from a female donor with multiple sclerosis, enrolled in a pregnancy study.

This rearrangement joins TRBV18 to TRBJ1-1; 7 nucleotides agree with TRBD1. Germline CDR1 reads KGHSH; CDR2 reads LQKENI. V shed 6 bases and J 11 bases; nucleotides not matched to a gene: 18. CDR3 length equals 15 residues. CDR3 protein: CASSLDRTAGSGAFF. CDR3 nucleotides: TGTGCCAGCTCTTTGGACAGGACCGCCGGGAGTGGGGCTTTCTTT.

This rearrangement joins TRBV7-2 to TRBJ2-7; 7 bases agree with TRBD2. Germline V gene lookup returns CDR1 SGHTA and CDR2 FQGNSA. Trimming cost V 0 bases and J 3 bases; bases outside gene matches: 8. The length of the CDR3 is 16 residues. As DNA, the CDR3 is TGTGCCAGCAGCTTAGCTCAGCACTCGGGGGGCTACGAGCAGTACTTC. This sequence encodes CASSLAQHSGGYEQYF.

The chain recombines TRBV6-1 with TRBJ2-1; 10 bases agree with TRBD2. Germline CDR1 MNHNS, CDR2 SASEGT. The ends lost 1 base at V and 9 bases at J; junction bases unmatched: 6. CDR3 length: 15 residues. CDR3 DNA: TGTGCCAGCAGTGAAGGCGAGGGACTAGCGTCTGAGCAGTTCTTC. It specifies CASSEGEGLASEQFF.

The chain joins TRBV30 to TRBJ2-3; TRBD2 agrees at 8 bases. Per germline, CDR1 GTSNPN and CDR2 SVGIG (reference sequence). The CDR3 loop spans 16 amino acids. V lost 0 bases and J lost 1; bases outside the gene matches: 6. CDR3 region: CAWSVPRGGRTDTQYF. CDR3 bases: TGTGCCTGGAGTGTACCCCGGGGGGGCCGCACAGATACGCAGTATTTT.

This clone occurred once. The chain links TRBV19 to TRBJ2-7; D is undetermined. Trimming stripped 0 bases from V and 0 bases from J, with 9 bases between. Germline V CDR1 and CDR2: LNHDA, SQIVND (reference sequence). CDR3 length: 15 residues. The CDR3 loop reads CASSIDGLLSYEQYF. The DNA of the CDR3 is TGTGCCAGTAGTATAGATGGCCTTCTCTCCTACGAGCAGTACTTC.

In this sample, this clone turned up a few times. The chain uses TRBV28 and TRBJ1-1; tentative D call: TRBD1 (6 bases). CDR1 and CDR2 from the germline V gene are MDHEN and SYDVKM. This CDR3 is 14 amino acids long. Trimming removed 2 bases at V and 5 bases at J, with 12 bases between. In nucleotides, the CDR3 is TGTGCCAGCAGTTTAATCGGGGGGCGGACTGAAGCTTTCTTT. Protein product: CASSLIGGRTEAFF.

This clone was recorded a few times. This chain connects TRBV5-1 to TRBJ1-5; D unresolved. The V gene lost 0 bases and the J gene lost 3 bases, with 13 bases spanning the gap. Germline V lookup: CDR1 SGHRS, CDR2 YFSETQ. The CDR3 has 16 residues. The CDR3 region is CASSLVPADNNQPQHF. Written as DNA, the CDR3 is TGCGCCAGCAGCTTGGTTCCGGCGGATAACAATCAGCCCCAGCATTTT.

The chain links TRBV28 to TRBJ2-7; 10 bases align to TRBD2. Germline-derived CDR1 and CDR2 are MDHEN and SYDVKM. The length of the CDR3 is 14 residues. With V trimmed by 7 bases and J by 0 bases, 3 bases remained unmatched. The CDR3 DNA reads as TGTGCCAGCACTTCTAGCGGGAGCTCCTACGAGCAGTACTTC. This sequence encodes CASTSSGSSYEQYF.

This clone showed up just once. The rearrangement links TRBV7-6 to TRBJ2-1, with TRBD1 identical over 10 bases. CDR3 size: 16 residues. J lost 1 base, V lost 2 bases, and 2 bases had no gene match. From germline, CDR1 is SGHVS and CDR2 FNYEAQ. The CDR3 reads CASSLSGQGSYNEQFF. The CDR3 DNA reads TGTGCCAGCAGCTTATCGGGACAGGGGTCCTACAATGAGCAGTTCTTC.

The V gene is TRBV7-3, the J gene TRBJ2-1, with 11 bases lining up with TRBD2. This CDR3 has 16 residues. The J segment lost 3 bases and the V segment lost 6 bases, leaving 7 bases of the junction unmatched. The germline gives CDR1 SGHTA, CDR2 FQGTGA. In nucleotides, the CDR3 is TGTGCCAGCAGGAAGACCGGGACTAGCGGCTACAATGAGCAGTTCTTC. It yields the protein CASRKTGTSGYNEQFF.

The V gene is TRBV19, the J gene TRBJ1-2, with 8 bases that match TRBD1. This CDR3 comprises 16 residues. In germline, CDR1 is LNHDA, CDR2 SQIVND (reference sequence). J lost 4 bases, V lost 2 bases, and 9 bases had no gene match. CDR3 DNA sequence: TGTGCCAGTAGTATAATTCCCCCAACAGGGGGCTATGGCTACACCTTC. As protein: CASSIIPPTGGYGYTF.

The V call is TRBV4-2, the J call TRBJ2-3; 8 bases are shared with TRBD2. The germline gives CDR1 LGHNA, CDR2 YNFKEQ. This CDR3 has 17 residues. V shed 1 base and J 6 bases; nucleotides not matched to a gene: 12. In DNA form, the CDR3 reads TGTGCCAGCAGCCAAGTGGGGGAATCGGCTAGCGGGGATACGCAGTATTTT. Its protein is CASSQVGESASGDTQYF.

This chain links TRBV7-8 with TRBJ1-2, with D possibly being TRBD1 (5 bases). The V gene lost 0 bases and the J gene lost 0 bases, with 11 bases spanning the gap. CDR3 length equals 16 residues. In germline, CDR1 is SGHVS, CDR2 FQNEAQ. The CDR3 sequence is CASSLAGAGPNYGYTF. CDR3 DNA sequence: TGTGCCAGCAGCTTAGCAGGGGCAGGGCCTAACTATGGCTACACCTTC.

The chain combines TRBV6-1 with TRBJ2-7; 7 bases are a match to TRBD2. Unmatched junction bases numbered 8, after V lost 10 bases and J lost 2 bases. The CDR3 is 13 residues long. CDR1 MNHNS and CDR2 SASEGT come from the germline V gene. In DNA form, the CDR3 reads TGTGCCACCTCTAGCGGCAGCCCCTACGAGCAGTACTTC. Translated: CATSSGSPYEQYF.

The chain is built from TRBV5-1 and TRBJ2-1, with a possible D match to TRBD1 (6 bases). CDR1 is SGHRS and CDR2 is YFSETQ in the germline V gene. The CDR3 covers 15 residues. V dropped 0 bases and J dropped 8 bases, with 15 bases sitting between them. The CDR3 nucleotides read TGCGCCAGCAGCTTGGGCCAGGGGATATACCATGAGCAGTTCTTC. Amino acids: CASSLGQGIYHEQFF.

The chain carries TRBV5-1 and TRBJ1-2; D ambiguous. This CDR3 region has 13 residues. V lost 2 bases to trimming and J lost 6 bases, with 11 bases between them. Germline V gene data show CDR1 as SGHRS and CDR2 as YFSETQ. CDR3 bases: TGCGCCAGCAGCTTAAGCTGGGCTGATGGCTACACCTTC. It encodes CASSLSWADGYTF.

J is TRBJ2-7 and V is TRBV7-8; TRBD2 agrees at 8 bases. The CDR3 is 14 amino acids. Unmatched junction bases numbered 5, after V lost 5 bases and J lost 2 bases. CDR1 and CDR2 from the germline V gene are SGHVS and FQNEAQ. CDR3 nucleotide sequence: TGTGCCAGCAGCCCGGGAGGGTCGGCCTACGAGCAGTACTTC. Translating it yields CASSPGGSAYEQYF.

The rearrangement uses TRBV5-4 and TRBJ2-7; 8 nucleotides agree with TRBD2. Germline lookup yields CDR1 SGHNT and CDR2 YYREEE (reference sequence). This CDR3 has 16 residues. Germline trimming cut 0 bases from V and 0 bases from J; bases unmatched to any gene: 5. The CDR3 DNA reads as TGTGCCAGCAGCTTGGCCGGGCTAGCGGGCTCCTACGAGCAGTACTTC. Translating it yields CASSLAGLAGSYEQYF.

The rearrangement uses TRBV5-6 and TRBJ2-2; 8 nucleotides line up with TRBD1. Germline CDR1 reads SGHDT; CDR2 reads YYEEEE. V lost 3 bases to trimming and J lost 1 base; unmatched junction nucleotides: 2. There are 15 residues in the CDR3. The CDR3 sequence is CASSWTGKNTGELFF. Here the CDR3 DNA reads TGTGCCAGCAGCTGGACAGGGAAGAACACCGGGGAGCTGTTTTTT. Looking up the rest from reference TRBV5-6 and TRBJ2-2 gives the full variable domain: DAGVTQSPTHLIKTRGQQVTLRCSPKSGHDTVSWYQQALGQGPQFIFQYYEEEERQRGNFPDRFSGHQFPNYSSELNVNALLLGDSALYLCASSWTGKNTGELFFGEGSRLTVL.

The rearrangement joins TRBV19 to TRBJ2-4; D not resolved. V shed 0 bases and J shed 0 bases, with 9 bases lying between them. The germline V gene encodes CDR1 LNHDA and CDR2 SQIVND (reference sequence). This CDR3 region has 16 residues. CDR3 sequence: CASSIDRQVAKNIQYF. CDR3 coding DNA: TGTGCCAGTAGTATAGATCGTCAGGTAGCCAAAAACATTCAGTACTTC.

The chain joins TRBV7-9 to TRBJ2-2; D possibly corresponds to TRBD2 (5 bases). From germline, CDR1 is SEHNR and CDR2 FQNEAQ (reference sequence). The CDR3 runs 13 residues. V dropped 5 bases and J dropped 5 bases, with 9 bases sitting between them. This chain's CDR3 is CASSPLATGELFF. In DNA, the CDR3 is TGTGCCAGCAGCCCTCTAGCAACCGGGGAGCTGTTTTTT.

The chain is built from TRBV30 and TRBJ1-4, with a weak D call TRBD1 (6 bases). The V gene lost 5 bases and the J gene lost 6 bases, with 10 bases spanning the gap. This CDR3 is 12 amino acids long. Germline V gene lookup returns CDR1 GTSNPN and CDR2 SVGIG (reference sequence). CDR3 sequence: CAWGGLDEKLFF. CDR3 nucleotides: TGTGCCTGGGGGGGCTTGGATGAAAAACTGTTTTTT.